Listed here is a single T cell receptor (beta chain). Its specificity is unknown. The data belong to a study of vaccination and CD4 T cells after COVID-19. Study as a whole: The study drew post-COVID samples a median around 100 days after diagnosis (range 35 to 161).

V lost 1 base to trimming and J lost 2 bases, with 8 bases between them. Germline V CDR1 and CDR2: SNHLY, FYNNEI. The CDR3 consists of 14 residues. Time point: late sampling 161 to 241 days after vaccination in a few convalescent patients. The treatment was: 10-day PBMC culture with coronavirus spike peptide pools or control peptides (ViraFEST assay). CD4+ T cells that had been cultured provided DNA sequenced with the Oncomine TCR Beta short-read assay. MiXCR was run by TCRdb on the PCR reads, yielding one entry per CDR3 protein. The sample holds around 18,000 distinct CDR3 sequences; approximately 56% are singletons and the top ten take around 21%.

The genes are TRBV2 and TRBJ2-5; TRBD1 is a possible D gene (5 bases). The receptor was isolated from a human donor who had recovered from COVID-19. This sample comprised CD4+ T cells from blood, cultured in vitro, obtained about 7 months after SARS-CoV-2 vaccination. The CDR3, as DNA: TGTGCCAGCAGTGAAGGCAGGGTGCAAGAGACCCAGTACTTC. It specifies CASSEGRVQETQYF.